The table lists the clone carrying this TCR beta chain with many counts. Its antigen remains unidentified. These data originate in a study of beta chain features in type 1 diabetes. General observations from the study: Shorter TCRB CDR3s, moderately but significantly so, were found in Type 1 diabetes patients in all four CD4+ subsets. The question left open here concerned HLA type influencing TCRB rearrangement. Reduced insertions and increased deletions marked VDJ junctions in type 1 diabetes patients.

As every portion of the isolated RNA was reverse transcribed, the sequencing read expressed TCRB transcripts. Using immunoSEQ multiplex PCR, the repertoire was profiled, and TCRdb retains in-frame clones only, with some absent. The sample holds 130,000 or so clones, less than 20% seen once. CDR1 is ENHRY and CDR2 is SYGVKD in the germline V gene. This CDR3 is 13 amino acids long. Losses at the gene ends were 0 bases for V and 12 bases for J; bases not matched to a gene: 5. The rearrangement links TRBV10-3 to TRBJ2-7; 10 nucleotides align to TRBD2. The material sequenced was central memory CD4+ T cells from blood. The source of this sequence is a man aged 25 to 40 with type 1 diabetes. The CDR3 region is CAISESTSGDLYF. In nucleotides, the CDR3 is TGTGCCATCAGTGAGTCCACTAGCGGGGATTTGTACTTC.